A selection of T cell receptor beta chains follows, all from one sample in a study of CD8+CD57+ T cells in acquired aplastic anemia. TCRdb analysed the reads with MiXCR anew, one entry per CDR3 protein. Of 100,000 to 150,000 distinct CDR3 sequences in the sample, 40% to 60% were seen once. Sequencing was done on a sample of sorted CD4+, CD8+, or CD8+CD57+ T cells (not recorded which) from PBMCs. The receptors here all came from a human donor in good health, serving as a control. Each CDR3 is given with its conserved first and last residue. Fields, in order: V gene, J gene, D gene, clone size, CDR3 protein, CDR3 DNA. The D gene is left open where the match is weak. Clone size, where shown, is once, few, many, or a class for clones that have expanded.

TRBV7-9	TRBJ1-3	NA	few	CASSPPGASGNTIYF	TGTGCCAGCAGCCCACCAGGGGCCTCTGGAAACACCATATATTTT
TRBV20-1	TRBJ2-3	TRBD1	NA	CSAKGGQGGQDTQYF	TGCAGTGCAAAGGGGGGACAGGGGGGGCAGGATACGCAGTATTTT
TRBV20-1	TRBJ1-2	NA	many	CSAREVEQFYTF	TGCAGTGCTAGAGAGGTTGAGCAGTTTTACACCTTC
TRBV7-3	TRBJ1-1	NA	NA	CASSQGSNTEAFF	TGCGCCAGCAGCCAAGGGAGTAATACTGAAGCTTTCTTT
TRBV5-1	TRBJ1-2	NA	many	CASSSEQIRPANYGYTF	TGCGCCAGCAGCTCCGAACAGATCCGACCAGCTAACTATGGCTACACCTTC
TRBV2	TRBJ1-5	NA	many	CASGNGGNQPQHF	TGTGCCAGCGGAAACGGGGGGAATCAGCCCCAGCATTTT
TRBV29-1	TRBJ1-3	TRBD1	many	CSVGTGGNTIYF	TGCAGCGTCGGGACAGGGGGAAACACCATATATTTT
TRBV7-2	TRBJ2-5	TRBD2	many	CASSPTGTSGGALETQYF	TGTGCCAGCAGCCCAACCGGGACTAGCGGGGGGGCCTTAGAGACCCAGTACTTC
TRBV7-2	TRBJ2-7	TRBD2	many	CASSRYAGDEQYF	TGTGCCAGCAGCCGATATGCGGGGGACGAGCAGTACTTC
TRBV7-2	TRBJ2-2	TRBD2	many	CASSVQRGGTGELFF	TGTGCCAGCAGCGTCCAGCGGGGGGGAACCGGGGAGCTGTTTTTT
TRBV9	TRBJ2-5	NA	NA	CASSVGGGQETQYF	TGTGCCAGCAGCGTAGGTGGGGGCCAAGAGACCCAGTACTTC
TRBV5-4	TRBJ1-2	NA	many	CASSSVGSSNYGYTF	TGTGCCAGCAGCTCTGTAGGGTCCTCAAACTATGGCTACACCTTC
TRBV20-1	TRBJ1-4	NA	many	CSARGGLPDEKLFF	TGCAGTGCTAGAGGGGGACTTCCTGATGAAAAACTGTTTTTT
TRBV9	TRBJ1-1	NA	NA	CASSGDGGNTEAFF	TGTGCCAGCAGCGGGGACGGCGGTAACACTGAAGCTTTCTTT
TRBV7-2	TRBJ2-7	TRBD2	medium-sized	CASSATPERGYEQYF	TGTGCCAGCAGCGCCACTCCCGAGCGGGGGTACGAGCAGTACTTC
TRBV7-6	TRBJ2-7	NA	many	CASSLASDYEQYF	TGTGCCAGCAGCTTAGCCAGCGATTACGAGCAGTACTTC
TRBV7-7	TRBJ2-1	NA	NA	CASSSEGGNEQFF	TGTGCCAGCAGCTCTGAAGGGGGCAATGAGCAGTTCTTC
TRBV29-1	TRBJ2-2	NA	medium-sized	CSVGQSSGELFF	TGCAGCGTTGGCCAGAGTTCCGGGGAGCTGTTTTTT
TRBV12-3/TRBV12-4	TRBJ2-1	TRBD1	many	CASKLDRAYNEQFF	TGTGCCAGCAAGTTGGACAGGGCTTACAATGAGCAGTTCTTC
TRBV7-8	TRBJ2-7	TRBD2	NA	CASSLMTSGGYEQYF	TGTGCCAGCAGCCTAATGACTAGCGGGGGCTACGAGCAGTACTTC
TRBV7-9	TRBJ1-6	NA	NA	CASSLEVYF	TGTGCCAGCAGCTTAGAGGTCTACTTT
TRBV19	TRBJ2-7	TRBD1	NA	CASSRTGVEQYF	TGTGCCAGTAGCCGGACAGGGGTCGAGCAGTACTTC
TRBV6-4	TRBJ2-2	NA	many	CASSSRIDRRELFF	TGTGCCAGCAGTTCCAGAATTGACCGTCGGGAGCTGTTTTTT
TRBV7-2	TRBJ1-1	NA	many	CASSLFAENTEAFF	TGTGCCAGCAGCTTATTCGCAGAGAACACTGAAGCTTTCTTT
TRBV9	TRBJ1-4	NA	NA	CASSVEAVDTSNEKLFF	TGTGCCAGCAGCGTAGAAGCGGTTGATACGTCTAATGAAAAACTGTTTTTT
TRBV20-1	TRBJ1-1	NA	many	CSARGTGNTEAFF	TGCAGTGCTAGGGGAACAGGTAACACTGAAGCTTTCTTT
TRBV19	TRBJ2-7	TRBD1	many	CASSPSGTGSYEQYF	TGTGCCAGCTCACCGTCGGGGACAGGATCCTACGAGCAGTACTTC
TRBV7-2	TRBJ2-3	TRBD2	many	CASSRTSSGDTQYF	TGTGCCAGCAGCCGGACTAGCTCGGGAGATACGCAGTATTTT
TRBV2	TRBJ1-2	TRBD1	NA	CARTGTESNYGYTF	TGTGCCAGGACCGGGACAGAAAGTAACTATGGCTACACCTTC
TRBV19	TRBJ2-7	NA	NA	CASSIRGLGTYEQYF	TGTGCCAGTAGTATCAGGGGACTGGGGACCTACGAGCAGTACTTC
TRBV2	TRBJ1-1	NA	NA	CASRFGPLAEAFF	TGTGCCAGCAGGTTCGGGCCGCTGGCTGAAGCTTTCTTT
TRBV5-5	TRBJ1-1	NA	many	CASSLVGWLEAFF	TGTGCCAGCAGCTTGGTAGGCTGGCTAGAAGCTTTCTTT
TRBV29-1	TRBJ2-7	NA	NA	CSFKGLGGYVQYF	TGCAGCTTTAAAGGGCTCGGGGGCTACGTGCAGTACTTC
TRBV20-1	TRBJ2-1	NA	many	CSARVWAGLNEQFF	TGCAGTGCTAGAGTGTGGGCAGGCCTAAATGAGCAGTTCTTC
TRBV10-3	TRBJ2-2	NA	NA	CAISEGLSNTGELFF	TGTGCCATCAGTGAGGGACTATCGAACACCGGGGAGCTGTTTTTT
TRBV2	TRBJ2-1	TRBD2	NA	CASRTSGGVREQFF	TGTGCCAGCCGGACTAGCGGGGGGGTCCGAGAGCAGTTCTTC
TRBV13	TRBJ2-7	TRBD2	NA	CASSSVGGEEQYF	TGTGCCAGCAGCTCTGTGGGGGGGGAAGAGCAGTACTTC
TRBV12-3/TRBV12-4	TRBJ2-7	NA	many	CASSLRGGHSSYEQYF	TGTGCCAGCAGTTTACGAGGGGGGCATTCATCCTACGAGCAGTACTTC
TRBV24-1	TRBJ2-3	TRBD1	NA	CATSDTPGQVTDTQYF	TGTGCCACCAGTGATACACCTGGACAGGTCACAGATACGCAGTATTTT
TRBV7-8	TRBJ2-5	TRBD2	NA	CASSLAGLAGARETQYF	TGTGCCAGCAGCTTGGCAGGGCTAGCGGGGGCCAGAGAGACCCAGTACTTC
TRBV20-1	TRBJ2-3	NA	NA	CSARDRADTQYF	TGCAGTGCTAGGGATAGGGCAGATACGCAGTATTTT
TRBV9	TRBJ2-5	NA	many	CASSVEPTSSVGQETQYF	TGTGCCAGCAGCGTAGAACCCACTAGCTCCGTTGGCCAAGAGACCCAGTACTTC
TRBV19	TRBJ1-6	NA	NA	CASSKQGLGNSPLHF	TGTGCCAGTAGTAAGCAGGGTCTGGGCAATTCACCCCTCCACTTT
TRBV2	TRBJ2-3	NA	once	CASTLTDTQYF	TGTGCCAGCACTCTCACGGATACGCAGTATTTT
TRBV11-2	TRBJ2-7	TRBD2	NA	CASSRLAGGGSYEQYF	TGTGCCAGCAGCCGACTAGCGGGGGGGGGCTCCTACGAGCAGTACTTC